What follows is one TCR beta chain and its context. The table came from immunoSEQ multiplex PCR; TCRdb's copy has only in-frame clones and leaves some out. In the table there are under 300,000 clones, about nine tenths of which are singletons. V trimming: 0 bases; J trimming: 5 bases; junction bases outside the gene matches: 13. CDR1 and CDR2 (germline): SGHRS, YFSETQ. This CDR3 contains 18 residues. This sample was taken from a study of blood T cell repertoires in COVID-19. Across the study: Researchers got acute and convalescent COVID-19 samples from the United States, Italy and Spain.

Sequencing was carried out using peripheral blood. This chain uses TRBV5-1 with TRBJ2-3, with 9 positions matching TRBD1. The receptor's source is a woman aged 35 to 49 with acute or convalescent COVID-19. The CDR3 DNA reads as TGCGCCAGCAGCTTGGCGTCCCGAGGACAGGGGAGGTTAGATACGCAGTATTTT. Translated: CASSLASRGQGRLDTQYF.